This TCR beta chain was observed in a study of blood T cells in healthy people across ages. Primed by a sample-barcoded 5' primer and a J-beta primer mix, a second PCR proceeded for 7 to 11 cycles. In TCRdb, the 5' RACE reads were re-called with MiXCR into one record per CDR3 protein. Counted here are 1.5 million to 2 million distinct CDR3 sequences, roughly 27% occurring once; the ten biggest clones make up 7.7%. Findings and limits, study-wide: TCR beta diversity, measured per million T cells, fell in a roughly linear way with age. As naive T cell percentage varied, TCR beta diversity correlated strongly with it.

The trim removed 5 bases at V and 8 bases at J, leaving 8 bases unmatched. CDR1 is SGDLS, CDR2 YYNGEE, per germline. CDR3 length equals 14 residues. Points on this clonotype: Its antigen is currently unknown.

Sequencing was done on a sample of blood. The chain employs TRBV9 and TRBJ2-7; TRBD2 aligns across 12 bases. The sequence was obtained from a woman under 40 in good health. CDR3 nucleotide sequence: TGTGCCAGCAGTTCTAGCGGGGGGGCCCTCAAGCAGTACTTC. It yields the protein CASSSSGGALKQYF.